This section outlines one TCR beta chain sequence together with its context. Its antigen is unknown. This specimen comes from a study of cytomegalovirus exposure and HLA in healthy donors. Study conclusions and caveats: Whilst most TCR sequences proved rare, a subset of public TCRs occurred across many donors.

Libraries were prepared by immunoSEQ multiplex PCR; TCRdb keeps only in-frame clonotypes and omits some of them. The sample lists hundreds of thousands of clones, approximately 88% seen once, with roughly 1% in the top ten. The germline gives CDR1 SGHTA, CDR2 FQGNSA. Trimming stripped 3 bases from V and 5 bases from J, with 13 bases between. There are 14 residues in the CDR3. The material sequenced was PBMCs. The source of this sequence is a woman aged 18-29 years in good health and CMV-seronegative. This chain connects TRBV7-2 to TRBJ2-5, with D perhaps TRBD1 (5 bases). CDR3: CASSFGDSRETQYF. As DNA, the CDR3 is TGTGCCAGCAGCTTCGGCGACAGTCGGGAGACCCAGTACTTC.